A single sample gave rise to the 24 T cell receptor beta chains below, sequenced in a study of spatial heterogeneity in lung cancer (dated by TCRdb to the late 2010s). In the paper's terms, the time point label means: sample taken at primary tumor resection. For TCR sequencing, whole RNA was extracted from tumor and nontumor lung tissue, or from cryopreserved PBMC samples, and no cell sorting was done. The library was generated by 5' RACE. For sequencing, a NextSeq 500 was employed. TCRdb trimmed the raw reads at Q25, called clones with MiXCR and kept productive beta chains. Records with the same CDR3 protein are collapsed into one entry carrying the most frequent genes and DNA. A total of about 92,000 distinct CDR3 sequences appear in this sample, approximately 12% of them only once. About 41% of the sample belongs to the ten largest clones. The sample in question was PBMCs, obtained at surgery. Receptors originate from a male donor with early-stage non-small cell lung cancer.

This clonotype appeared a few times. The chain is built from TRBV7-2 and TRBJ2-2, with 10 nucleotides matching TRBD2. J was trimmed by 2 bases and V by 4 bases; bases with no gene match: 1. From germline, CDR1 is SGHTA and CDR2 FQGNSA. This CDR3 is built from 15 residues. Here the CDR3 reads CASSWTSGNTGELFF. CDR3 bases: TGTGCCAGCAGCTGGACTAGCGGAAACACCGGGGAGCTGTTTTTT.

The chain combines TRBV6-1 with TRBJ2-4; no definite D call. Looked up from germline, CDR1 is MNHNS and CDR2 is SASEGT. Trimming cost V 6 bases and J 0 bases, with 9 bases left between them. The CDR3 extends over 14 amino acids. The CDR3 here is CASRANLAKNIQYF. In DNA form, the CDR3 reads TGTGCCAGCAGGGCCAATCTAGCCAAAAACATTCAGTACTTC.

This clonotype was seen many times. The chain recombines TRBV28 with TRBJ1-2; the match to TRBD1 covers 8 bases. Trimming at V came to 3 bases and at J to 11 bases, leaving 8 bases not matched to a gene. This CDR3 spans 13 amino acids. CDR1 and CDR2 (germline): MDHEN, SYDVKM. The CDR3 here is CASSFAGGFSYTF. The DNA for the CDR3 is TGTGCCAGCAGTTTCGCAGGGGGCTTCTCTTACACCTTC.

The gene calls are TRBV7-2 and TRBJ1-1; the D gene is possibly TRBD1 (5 bases). Trimming stripped 1 base from V and 4 bases from J, with 13 bases between. CDR3 size: 15 residues. The germline V gene has CDR1 SGHTA and CDR2 FQGNSA. The DNA of the CDR3 is TGTGCCAGCAGCTTAGTTCCAACCGGGGGCACTGAAGCTTTCTTT. Translating gives CASSLVPTGGTEAFF.

The V call is TRBV25-1, the J call TRBJ1-5; the D is unclear. With 4 bases removed from V and 3 bases from J, the gap between germline ends came to 10 bases. The germline V gene has CDR1 MGHDK and CDR2 SYGVNS. There are 14 residues in the CDR3. The CDR3 DNA follows: TGTGCCAGCAGTGGACTGCTTTACAATCAGCCCCAGCATTTT. Its protein product is CASSGLLYNQPQHF.

This clonotype was seen repeatedly, ten times or more. The V and J genes are TRBV10-3 and TRBJ2-2; TRBD1 matches at 7 bases. Germline CDR1 reads ENHRY; CDR2 reads SYGVKD. The CDR3 has 14 amino acids. The V segment lost 11 bases and the J segment 7 bases; nucleotides outside the gene matches: 13. CDR3 coding DNA: TGTGCCTCCCGGGACAGCGAAGGCAGCGGGGAGCTGTTTTTT. This encodes CASRDSEGSGELFF.

In this sample, this clonotype turned up a few times. The gene calls are TRBV18 and TRBJ1-5; D uncertain. Trimming took off 5 bases at V and 5 bases at J, with 10 bases between the two ends. Germline V gene sequence: CDR1 KGHSH, CDR2 LQKENI. CDR3 length: 13 amino acids. CDR3 bases: TGTGCCAGCTCAGCCCATTGGGATCAGCCCCAGCATTTT. Translated: CASSAHWDQPQHF.

This clonotype was observed a few times. The chain has TRBV5-1 and TRBJ2-3, with 9 bases aligning to TRBD2. Trimming removed 5 bases from V and 0 bases from J; junction bases left unmatched: 10. The germline CDR1 and CDR2 sequences are SGHRS and YFSETQ. The CDR3 loop spans 17 amino acids. CDR3: CASRRVGLAASTDTQYF. CDR3 DNA: TGCGCCAGCAGAAGGGTGGGACTAGCAGCTAGCACAGATACGCAGTATTTT.

In its sample, this clonotype was seen a few times. The chain joins TRBV24-1 to TRBJ2-3, with 13 bases lining up with TRBD2. The CDR3 covers 16 residues. V lost 6 bases to trimming and J lost 5 bases; unmatched junction nucleotides: 7. From germline, CDR1 is KGHDR and CDR2 SFDVKD. Written as DNA, the CDR3 is TGTGCCACCAGTAGCGGACTAGCGGGAGAACGAGATACGCAGTATTTT. It yields the protein CATSSGLAGERDTQYF.

This clonotype was observed at least ten times. The V gene is TRBV6-2 or TRBV6-3, the J gene TRBJ1-2, with D tentatively TRBD1 (6 bases). Trimming took off 7 bases at V and 4 bases at J, with 16 bases between the two ends. Germline V gene sequence: CDR1 MNHEY, CDR2 SVGEGT. The CDR3 is made up of 14 amino acids. The CDR3 is CASNYGQGSYGYTF. The DNA for the CDR3 is TGTGCCAGCAACTACGGCCAGGGGAGCTATGGCTACACCTTC.

This clonotype was seen a handful of times. The rearrangement joins TRBV15 to TRBJ2-1, with 7 bases matching TRBD1. Trimming cost V 0 bases and J 10 bases; bases outside gene matches: 9. This CDR3 contains 15 residues. Germline CDR1 and CDR2: LNHNV and YYDKDF (reference sequence). The CDR3 bases are TGTGCCACCAGCAGAGATATCCGACAGGGATTGGAGCAGTTCTTC. Translation: CATSRDIRQGLEQFF.

A few counts support this clonotype. The rearrangement links TRBV6-1 to TRBJ1-2; D not certain. The CDR3 consists of 15 residues. V lost 1 base and J 2 bases, leaving 11 bases between the germline ends. Germline V gene lookup returns CDR1 MNHNS and CDR2 SASEGT. CDR3 protein: CASSEEWITNYGYTF. DNA of the CDR3: TGTGCCAGCAGTGAAGAGTGGATAACCAACTATGGCTACACCTTC.

The chain uses TRBV20-1 and TRBJ2-3; D remains unclear. CDR1 and CDR2 from the germline V gene are DFQATT and SNEGSKA (reference sequence). The V end lost 8 bases, the J end lost 2 bases, and 5 bases lay between the germline ends. The CDR3 runs to 10 residues. DNA of the CDR3: TGCAGTCGACACACAGATACGCAGTATTTT. Amino acids: CSRHTDTQYF.

There are a few counts of this clonotype. V gene TRBV15 combines with J gene TRBJ1-6; no firm D call. V was pared by 0 bases and J by 6 bases, with 3 bases between. From germline, CDR1 is LNHNV and CDR2 YYDKDF (reference sequence). The CDR3 is made up of 13 amino acids. CDR3 sequence (DNA): TGTGCCACCAGCAGAGATCTTAATTCACCCCTCCACTTT. Translated: CATSRDLNSPLHF.

This rearrangement joins TRBV4-1 to TRBJ1-5; maybe TRBD1 (5 bases). CDR1 is MGHRA, CDR2 YSYEKL, per germline. The CDR3 contains 15 residues. The V end was cut by 0 bases, the J end by 9 bases, with 15 bases between. The CDR3 sequence is CASSQERQGGPPQHF. In nucleotides, the CDR3 is TGCGCCAGCAGCCAAGAAAGGCAGGGAGGTCCGCCCCAGCATTTT.

The table lists this clonotype with a count of one. At one end the junction does not follow the germline gene, possibly because of a read error. Here the CDR3 reads CASSEAGDYRPLYF. CDR3 in DNA: TGTGCCAGCAGTGAGGCAGGGGATTATCGACCCCTCTACTTT. This chain connects TRBV25-1 to TRBJ1-6; maybe TRBD1 (6 bases). The CDR3 sequence is 14 residues long. CDR1 and CDR2 (germline): MGHDK, SYGVNS.

This clonotype showed up just a few times. Here the CDR3 reads CASSKRAGVAYNEQFF. In DNA, the CDR3 is TGTGCCAGCAGCAAACGAGCGGGAGTAGCCTACAATGAGCAGTTCTTC. This chain links TRBV7-3 with TRBJ2-1; 8 nucleotides agree with TRBD2. CDR3 length: 16 residues. Germline values: CDR1 SGHTA, CDR2 FQGTGA. The V gene end was trimmed by 5 bases and the J gene end by 2 bases; junction bases not matched to a gene: 8.

The V and J genes are TRBV27 and TRBJ2-5; D possibly uses TRBD1 or TRBD2 (5 bases each). This CDR3 spans 11 amino acids. The V end was cut by 8 bases, the J end by 5 bases, with 9 bases between. CDR1 and CDR2 (germline): MNHEY, SMNVEV (reference sequence). The CDR3 DNA reads as TGTGCCAGCGGGGGTCCCGAGACCCAGTACTTC. This codes for CASGGPETQYF.

J is TRBJ1-1 and V is TRBV6-2 or TRBV6-3, with D maybe TRBD1 (5 bases). V lost 0 bases, J lost 6 bases, and 11 bases lay in between. From germline, CDR1 is MNHEY and CDR2 SVGEGT. This CDR3 has 14 amino acids. The CDR3 protein is CASSYSWGSPEAFF. CDR3 nucleotide sequence: TGTGCCAGCAGTTACTCTTGGGGGTCCCCTGAAGCTTTCTTT.

The sample holds a few counts of this clonotype. This sequence joins TRBV20-1 and TRBJ2-7; possibly TRBD2 for D (7 bases). The V end lost 5 bases, the J end lost 7 bases, and 24 bases lay between the germline ends. CDR3 size: 15 residues. Germline V gives CDR1 DFQATT, CDR2 SNEGSKA (reference sequence). The CDR3 reads CSAGPNRGGAEEQYF. The DNA for the CDR3 is TGCAGTGCTGGGCCCAATAGAGGGGGGGCTGAAGAGCAGTACTTC.

This clonotype was seen only a few times. The chain couples TRBV5-1 to TRBJ1-1; D is unresolved. Trimming stripped 5 bases from V and 5 bases from J, with 10 bases between. Germline values: CDR1 SGHRS, CDR2 YFSETQ. The CDR3 is made up of 12 amino acids. The CDR3 DNA follows: TGCGCCAGCAGGGGTCCGGGGACTGAAGCTTTCTTT. Its protein is CASRGPGTEAFF.

This clonotype has more than one count but fewer than ten. V usage is TRBV6-2 or TRBV6-3 and J usage is TRBJ1-1, with D tentatively TRBD1 (6 bases). The length of the CDR3 is 12 residues. Trimming stripped 5 bases from V and 7 bases from J, with 11 bases between. Germline CDR1 reads MNHEY; CDR2 reads SVGEGT. Written as DNA, the CDR3 is TGTGCCAGCAGTAGGGACATCCTTGAAGCTTTCTTT. The encoded protein is CASSRDILEAFF.

The chain couples TRBV7-9 to TRBJ2-2; TRBD1 is a possible D gene (5 bases). Germline-derived CDR1 and CDR2 are SEHNR and FQNEAQ (reference sequence). Trimming took 4 bases from V and 2 from J, leaving 14 bases between them. The CDR3 has 16 amino acids. CDR3 region: CASSYPMTVNTGELFF. The CDR3 DNA reads TGTGCCAGCAGCTATCCCATGACAGTCAACACCGGGGAGCTGTTTTTT.

This clonotype showed up just a few times. The chain carries TRBV7-9 and TRBJ1-3, with D unresolved. The CDR3 runs to 15 residues. Germline values: CDR1 SEHNR, CDR2 FQNEAQ (reference sequence). The V gene lost 7 bases and the J gene lost 0 bases, with 13 bases spanning the gap. The CDR3 nucleotides read TGTGCCAGCACCCAGCTGTCGAGCTCTGGAAACACCATATATTTT. Its protein product is CASTQLSSSGNTIYF.